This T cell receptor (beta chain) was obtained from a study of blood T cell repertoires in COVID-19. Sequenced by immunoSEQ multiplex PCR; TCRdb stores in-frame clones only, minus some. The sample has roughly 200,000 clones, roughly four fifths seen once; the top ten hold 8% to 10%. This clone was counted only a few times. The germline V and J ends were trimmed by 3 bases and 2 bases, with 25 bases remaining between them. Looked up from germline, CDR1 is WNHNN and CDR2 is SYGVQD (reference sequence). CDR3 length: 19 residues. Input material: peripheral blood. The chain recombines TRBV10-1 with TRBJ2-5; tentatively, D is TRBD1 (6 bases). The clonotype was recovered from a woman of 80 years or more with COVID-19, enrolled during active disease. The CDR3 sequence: CASSETLDSGQGIQETQYF. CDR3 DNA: TGCGCCAGCAGTGAAACTTTGGACAGCGGTCAGGGGATACAAGAGACCCAGTACTTC.